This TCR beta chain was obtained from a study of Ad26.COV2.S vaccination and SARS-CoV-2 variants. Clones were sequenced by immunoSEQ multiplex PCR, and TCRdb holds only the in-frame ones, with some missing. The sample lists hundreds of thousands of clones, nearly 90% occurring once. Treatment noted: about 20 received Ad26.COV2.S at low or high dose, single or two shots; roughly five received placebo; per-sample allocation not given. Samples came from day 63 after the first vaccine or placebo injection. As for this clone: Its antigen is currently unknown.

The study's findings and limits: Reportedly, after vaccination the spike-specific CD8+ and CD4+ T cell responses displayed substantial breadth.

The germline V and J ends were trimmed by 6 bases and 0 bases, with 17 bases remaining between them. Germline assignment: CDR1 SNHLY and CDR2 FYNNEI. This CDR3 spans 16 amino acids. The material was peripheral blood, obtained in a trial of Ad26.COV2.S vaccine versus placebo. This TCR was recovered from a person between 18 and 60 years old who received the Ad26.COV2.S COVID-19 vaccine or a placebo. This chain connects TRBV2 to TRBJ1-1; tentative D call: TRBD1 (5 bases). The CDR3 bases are TGTGCCAGCAGCGTTAGGGACTCCACCTTGAACACTGAAGCTTTCTTT. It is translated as CASSVRDSTLNTEAFF.